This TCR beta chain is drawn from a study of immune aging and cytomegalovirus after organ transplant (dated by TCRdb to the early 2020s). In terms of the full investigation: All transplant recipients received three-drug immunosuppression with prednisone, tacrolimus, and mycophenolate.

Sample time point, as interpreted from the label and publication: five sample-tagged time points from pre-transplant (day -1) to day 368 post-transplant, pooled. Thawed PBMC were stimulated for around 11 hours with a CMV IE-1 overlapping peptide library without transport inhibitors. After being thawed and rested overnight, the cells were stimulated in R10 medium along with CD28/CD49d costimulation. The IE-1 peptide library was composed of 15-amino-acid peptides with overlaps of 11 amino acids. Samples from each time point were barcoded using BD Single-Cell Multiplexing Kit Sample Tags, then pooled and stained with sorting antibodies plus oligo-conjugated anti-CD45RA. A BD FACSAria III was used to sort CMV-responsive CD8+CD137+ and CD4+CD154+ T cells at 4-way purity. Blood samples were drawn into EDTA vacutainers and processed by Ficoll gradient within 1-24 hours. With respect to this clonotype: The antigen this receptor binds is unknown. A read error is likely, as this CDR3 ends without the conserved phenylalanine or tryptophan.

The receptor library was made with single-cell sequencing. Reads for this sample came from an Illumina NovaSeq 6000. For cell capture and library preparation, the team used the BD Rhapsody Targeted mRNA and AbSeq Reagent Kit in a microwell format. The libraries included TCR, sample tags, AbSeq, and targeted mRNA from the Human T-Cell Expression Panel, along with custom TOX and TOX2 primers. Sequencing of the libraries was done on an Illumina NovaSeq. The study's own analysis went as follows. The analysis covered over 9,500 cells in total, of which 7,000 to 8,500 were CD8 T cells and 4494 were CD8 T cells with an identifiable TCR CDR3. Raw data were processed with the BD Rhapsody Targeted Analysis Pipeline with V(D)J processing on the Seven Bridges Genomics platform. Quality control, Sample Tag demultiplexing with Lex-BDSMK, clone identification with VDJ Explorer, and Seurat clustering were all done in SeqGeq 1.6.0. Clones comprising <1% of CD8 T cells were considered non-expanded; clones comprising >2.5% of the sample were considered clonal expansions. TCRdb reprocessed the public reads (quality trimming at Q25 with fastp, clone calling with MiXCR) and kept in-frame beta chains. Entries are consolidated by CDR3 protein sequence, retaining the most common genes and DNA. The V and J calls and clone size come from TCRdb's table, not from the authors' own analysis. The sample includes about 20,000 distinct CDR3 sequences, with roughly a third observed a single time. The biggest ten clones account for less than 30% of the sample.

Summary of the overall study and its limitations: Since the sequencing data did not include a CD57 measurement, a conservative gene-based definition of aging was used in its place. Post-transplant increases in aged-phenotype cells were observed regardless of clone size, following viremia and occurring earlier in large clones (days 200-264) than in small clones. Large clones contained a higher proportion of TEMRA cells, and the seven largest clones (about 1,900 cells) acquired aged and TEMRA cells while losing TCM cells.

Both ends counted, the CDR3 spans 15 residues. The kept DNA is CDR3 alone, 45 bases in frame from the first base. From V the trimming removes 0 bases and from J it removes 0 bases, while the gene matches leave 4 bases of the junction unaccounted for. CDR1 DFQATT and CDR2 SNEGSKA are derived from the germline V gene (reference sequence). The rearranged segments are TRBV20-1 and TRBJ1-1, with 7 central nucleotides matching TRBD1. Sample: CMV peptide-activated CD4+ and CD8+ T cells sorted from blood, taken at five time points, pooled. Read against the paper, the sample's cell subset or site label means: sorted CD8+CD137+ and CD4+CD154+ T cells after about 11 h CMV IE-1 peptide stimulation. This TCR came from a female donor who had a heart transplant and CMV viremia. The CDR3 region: CSARDMGQLNTEAFS. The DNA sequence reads TGCAGTGCTAGAGATATGGGACAGCTGAACACTGAAGCTTTCTCT.